Following are 20 T cell receptor beta chains from one sample sequenced in a study of CD8+CD57+ T cells in acquired aplastic anemia. For sequencing, patients were chosen who had shown expansion of CD8+CD57+ cells by flow cytometry. Profiling that covered TCR beta VDJ and CDR3 relied on genomic DNA as its template. One entry per CDR3 protein results from TCRdb running MiXCR on the reads. The repertoire holds a few hundred thousand distinct CDR3 sequences, with less than 35% as singletons. The sample taken for sequencing was sorted CD4+, CD8+, or CD8+CD57+ T cells (not recorded which) from PBMCs. The receptors originated from a human donor with aplastic anemia.

The V and J genes are TRBV7-9 and TRBJ2-2; D call uncertain. Germline V gives CDR1 SEHNR, CDR2 FQNEAQ (reference sequence). The CDR3 contains 14 residues. V was pared by 2 bases and J by 2 bases, with 6 bases between. This CDR3 reads CASSLRTNTGELFF. DNA of the CDR3: TGTGCCAGCAGCTTAAGGACCAACACCGGGGAGCTGTTTTTT.

The rearrangement links TRBV7-6 to TRBJ2-7; a weak D match, TRBD1 (6 bases). V lost 1 base, J lost 7 bases, and 14 bases lay in between. Germline V gene data show CDR1 as SGHVS and CDR2 as FNYEAQ. The CDR3 consists of 14 residues. The CDR3 DNA reads TGTGCCAGCAGCTTAGAACAGGGCATCTTAGAGCAGTACTTC. Translating gives CASSLEQGILEQYF. The entire variable domain, with the rest obtained from reference TRBV7-6 and TRBJ2-7, is as follows: GAGVSQSPRYKVTKRGQDVALRCDPISGHVSLYWYRQALGQGPEFLTYFNYEAQQDKSGLPNDRFSAERPEGSISTLTIQRTEQRDSAMYRCASSLEQGILEQYFGPGTRLTVT.

This clonotype occurred once. This chain links TRBV25-1 with TRBJ2-3, with a tentative D call TRBD2 (6 bases). This CDR3 region has 15 residues. Trimming pared 2 bases from V and 0 bases from J, leaving 9 bases between. Germline V lookup: CDR1 MGHDK, CDR2 SYGVNS. The CDR3 reads CASSEPGTSTDTQYF. CDR3 nucleotide sequence: TGTGCCAGCAGTGAACCCGGGACTAGCACAGATACGCAGTATTTT.

The chain recombines TRBV4-2 with TRBJ2-5; TRBD1 matches 9 bases. Trimming at V came to 4 bases and at J to 5 bases, leaving 14 bases not matched to a gene. The CDR3 is made up of 17 amino acids. CDR1 is LGHNA, CDR2 YNFKEQ, per germline. The CDR3 loop reads CASSPGRGTGSGETQYF. The CDR3 DNA follows: TGTGCCAGCAGCCCTGGGAGGGGGACAGGGAGTGGGGAGACCCAGTACTTC.

This clonotype appeared many times. This rearrangement joins TRBV2 to TRBJ1-2; D is unresolved. Germline lookup yields CDR1 SNHLY and CDR2 FYNNEI. V lost 5 bases and J 7 bases, leaving 14 bases between the germline ends. This CDR3 is built from 13 residues. DNA for the CDR3: TGTGCCAGCAGTTCGACCCCGGAGGGTGGCTACACCTTC. The encoded protein is CASSSTPEGGYTF.

This clonotype was counted a few times. The chain uses TRBV5-1 and TRBJ2-7, with a possible D match to TRBD1 (5 bases). There are 14 residues in the CDR3. Germline-derived CDR1 and CDR2 are SGHRS and YFSETQ. V was cut by 4 bases and J by 1 base, with 12 bases left in between. This CDR3 is CASSPGLASYEQYF. The DNA for the CDR3 is TGCGCCAGCAGCCCAGGGTTAGCATCCTACGAGCAGTACTTC.

For this clonotype: This sequence may be a read error, since a much larger clone differs from it by one base. This sequence joins TRBV20-1 and TRBJ2-7; maybe TRBD2 (6 bases). CDR1 and CDR2 (germline): DFQATT, SNEGSKA (reference sequence). The CDR3 covers 14 residues. V lost 6 bases, J lost 2 bases, and 17 bases lay in between. As DNA, the CDR3 is TGCAGTGCAAATGGACGGGGGAACCCCTACGAGCAGTACTTC. Translation gives CSANGRGNPYEQYF.

This clonotype was detected many times. The chain links TRBV29-1 to TRBJ2-5; possible D gene TRBD2, 5 bases. Germline values: CDR1 SQVTM, CDR2 ANQGSEA. The CDR3 runs 13 residues. V gave up 1 base and J gave up 5 bases, with 11 bases separating them. Here the CDR3 DNA reads TGCAGCGTTGAAGGGCGGGTTTGGGAGACCCAGTACTTC. The encoded protein is CSVEGRVWETQYF.

The chain joins TRBV18 to TRBJ1-2; D is unclear. Deletions cut 2 bases from V and 0 bases from J, with 10 bases between. There are 15 residues in the CDR3. From germline, CDR1 is KGHSH and CDR2 LQKENI. CDR3 protein: CASSPSDISNYGYTF. CDR3 nucleotide sequence: TGTGCCAGCTCACCATCAGATATTTCTAACTATGGCTACACCTTC.

This clonotype has at least ten counts. The chain uses TRBV10-3 and TRBJ2-7; 9 nucleotides align to TRBD1. With 8 bases clipped from V and 3 bases from J, the junction kept 5 bases outside the gene matches. Per the germline V gene, CDR1 is ENHRY and CDR2 is SYGVKD. The CDR3 is made up of 13 amino acids. The CDR3 spells CAISGTGSYEQYF. In DNA, the CDR3 is TGTGCCATCTCAGGGACAGGGAGCTACGAGCAGTACTTC.

This clonotype was seen only a few times. CDR3 residues: CASSELPGPGNTIYF. CDR3 in DNA: TGTGCCAGCAGTGAATTACCAGGGCCTGGAAACACCATATATTTT. V is TRBV2 and J is TRBJ1-3; a possible D gene is TRBD1 (5 bases). The ends were cut back, 2 bases at V and 2 bases at J, with 10 bases in the middle. Germline-derived CDR1 and CDR2 are SNHLY and FYNNEI. This CDR3 has 15 residues. Together with reference TRBV2 and TRBJ1-3, the CDR3 gives the full variable domain: EPEVTQTPSHQVTQMGQEVILRCVPISNHLYFYWYRQILGQKVEFLVSFYNNEISEKSEIFDDQFSVERPDGSNFTLKIRSTKLEDSAMYFCASSELPGPGNTIYFGEGSWLTVV.

This clonotype was recorded many times. The V call is TRBV2, the J call TRBJ1-1; D is perhaps TRBD1 (5 bases). This CDR3 comprises 14 residues. Looked up from germline, CDR1 is SNHLY and CDR2 is FYNNEI. The V end was cut by 5 bases, the J end by 3 bases, with 13 bases between. CDR3 in DNA: TGTGCCAGCAGTAAAGACAGCCCGTACACTGAAGCTTTCTTT. Translating it yields CASSKDSPYTEAFF. The full variable domain, in which reference TRBV2 and TRBJ1-1 provide the parts outside the CDR3, is EPEVTQTPSHQVTQMGQEVILRCVPISNHLYFYWYRQILGQKVEFLVSFYNNEISEKSEIFDDQFSVERPDGSNFTLKIRSTKLEDSAMYFCASSKDSPYTEAFFGQGTRLTVV.

The CDR3 spells CASSGGGDQPQHF. The CDR3 region has the DNA TGTGCCAGCAGCGGCGGGGGAGATCAGCCCCAGCATTTT. The chain joins TRBV27 to TRBJ1-5, with D perhaps matching TRBD1 (5 bases). Germline V lookup: CDR1 MNHEY, CDR2 SMNVEV (reference sequence). V shed 6 bases and J shed 5 bases, with 11 bases lying between them. This CDR3 has 13 amino acids.

This clonotype turned up a few times. The chain has TRBV7-3 and TRBJ1-1; D unclear. Germline CDR1 and CDR2: SGHTA and FQGTGA. Trimming took off 5 bases at V and 0 bases at J, with 10 bases between the two ends. This CDR3 has 14 amino acids. CDR3 sequence: CASSPFLMNTEAFF. The CDR3 bases are TGTGCCAGCAGCCCTTTCCTAATGAACACTGAAGCTTTCTTT.

This clonotype was counted many times. CDR3 in amino acids: CASSPPGQSGEQYF. The DNA for the CDR3 is TGTGCCAGCAGCCCACCAGGACAGTCGGGCGAGCAGTACTTC. The chain recombines TRBV7-9 with TRBJ2-7; the D gene is possibly TRBD1 (6 bases). Germline lookup yields CDR1 SEHNR and CDR2 FQNEAQ (reference sequence). V lost 5 bases and J lost 6, with 17 bases in between. The CDR3 sequence is 14 residues long.

Many counts were recorded for this clonotype. The chain has TRBV7-8 and TRBJ1-6, with no clear D. This CDR3 has 15 amino acids. Germline V gene lookup returns CDR1 SGHVS and CDR2 FQNEAQ. The V end lost 5 bases, the J end lost 3 bases, and 11 bases lay between the germline ends. DNA of the CDR3: TGTGCCAGCAGCACCGACGGGGTCTATAATTCACCCCTCCACTTT. Its protein is CASSTDGVYNSPLHF.

The chain uses TRBV4-1 and TRBJ1-4; 8 bases match TRBD1. Germline V gene data show CDR1 as MGHRA and CDR2 as YSYEKL. Trimming removed 3 bases from V and 13 bases from J; junction bases left unmatched: 7. This CDR3 is built from 13 residues. The CDR3 nucleotides are TGCGCCAGCAGCCATCGTTTAGACAGGGGACTGTTTTTT. As protein: CASSHRLDRGLFF.

The V call is TRBV12-3 or TRBV12-4, the J call TRBJ1-5; tentatively, D is TRBD1 (5 bases). The CDR3 extends over 16 amino acids. V gave up 6 bases and J gave up 2 bases, with 17 bases separating them. CDR3: CASSRDLRVGNQPQHF. The CDR3 coding sequence is TGTGCCAGCAGCCGGGACCTCCGGGTGGGCAATCAGCCCCAGCATTTT.

The rearrangement joins TRBV19 to TRBJ1-2; D is unclear. CDR1 is LNHDA, CDR2 SQIVND, per germline (reference sequence). This CDR3 region has 12 residues. V lost 9 bases and J lost 8, with 16 bases in between. CDR3 region: CASSPSAGGYTF. Here the CDR3 DNA reads TGTGCCAGCAGTCCATCCGCGGGGGGCTACACCTTC.

CDR3 in amino acids: CSAIFGMTEAFF. CDR3 sequence (DNA): TGCAGTGCTATTTTTGGAATGACTGAAGCTTTCTTT. The chain recombines TRBV20-1 with TRBJ1-1; D gene uncertain. Trimming shortened V by 4 bases and J by 5 bases, and 11 bases separated the two germline ends. Germline assignment: CDR1 DFQATT and CDR2 SNEGSKA (reference sequence). This CDR3 comprises 12 residues.